A single sample is the source of the 27 T cell receptor beta chains below, sequenced in a study of T cell repertoires in cytomegalovirus infection. In TCRdb, the reads were re-called with MiXCR into one record per CDR3 protein. Among roughly 300,000 distinct CDR3 sequences listed, about 25% were seen once. Sequenced: PBMCs. These receptors came from a human donor in good health (CMV status not recorded). Some clones in this sample may be carry-over from other donors' samples.

The gene calls are TRBV28 and TRBJ2-3; D unclear. V was trimmed by 11 bases and J by 0 bases, leaving 9 bases between them. The CDR3 loop spans 12 amino acids. Germline-derived CDR1 and CDR2 are MDHEN and SYDVKM. The CDR3: CAVTQSTDTQYF. The CDR3 nucleotides read TGTGCCGTAACGCAGAGCACAGATACGCAGTATTTT.

The chain employs TRBV7-6 and TRBJ2-7; no clear D gene. Per the germline V gene, CDR1 is SGHVS and CDR2 is FNYEAQ. Trimming shortened V by 4 bases and J by 0 bases, and 4 bases separated the two germline ends. The length of the CDR3 is 12 residues. CDR3 region: CASSSRSYEQYF. In DNA form, the CDR3 reads TGTGCCAGCAGCTCCCGCTCCTACGAGCAGTACTTC.

The table lists this clonotype with a few counts. The rearrangement links TRBV6-5 to TRBJ2-3; weak D call: TRBD2 (7 bases). The CDR3 is 14 residues long. Trimming cost V 2 bases and J 5 bases, with 11 bases left between them. CDR1 and CDR2 (germline): MNHEY, SVGAGI. The CDR3 region is CASSYGGAVDTQYF. CDR3 in DNA: TGTGCCAGCAGTTACGGGGGGGCCGTAGATACGCAGTATTTT.

The chain recombines TRBV7-2 with TRBJ2-5; 9 bases line up with TRBD2. V was pared by 1 base and J by 5 bases, with 11 bases of the junction left unmatched. Germline CDR1 reads SGHTA; CDR2 reads FQGNSA. The CDR3 sequence is 17 residues long. The CDR3: CASSLVPSGTRGETQYF. The CDR3 DNA sequence: TGTGCCAGCAGCTTAGTACCTAGCGGGACCCGCGGGGAGACCCAGTACTTC.

The CDR3 reads CASSSGRPPGDTQYF. In DNA form, the CDR3 reads TGTGCCAGCAGCTCGGGACGGCCCCCGGGTGATACGCAGTATTTT. The genes are TRBV5-4 and TRBJ2-3; either TRBD1 or TRBD2 may supply D (5 bases each). Germline CDR1 SGHNT, CDR2 YYREEE (reference sequence). V was trimmed by 3 bases and J by 6 bases, leaving 17 bases between them. The CDR3 totals 15 residues. Filled out from reference TRBV5-4 and TRBJ2-3, the complete variable domain reads ETGVTQSPTHLIKTRGQQVTLRCSSQSGHNTVSWYQQALGQGPQFIFQYYREEENGRGNFPPRFSGLQFPNYSSELNVNALELDDSALYLCASSSGRPPGDTQYFGPGTRLTVL.

This clonotype was detected many times. The V call is TRBV7-9, the J call TRBJ1-2, with no clear D. The V gene lost 4 bases and the J gene lost 4 bases, with 19 bases spanning the gap. The germline V gene encodes CDR1 SEHNR and CDR2 FQNEAQ (reference sequence). The CDR3 has 16 residues. This chain's CDR3 is CASSSLDTRVLYGYTF. The CDR3 DNA follows: TGTGCCAGCAGCTCCCTGGATACTCGGGTGCTCTATGGCTACACCTTC.

The J gene is TRBJ2-2, the V gene TRBV28; TRBD2 matches 9 bases. V trimming: 7 bases; J trimming: 8 bases; junction bases outside the gene matches: 17. CDR3 length: 17 residues. Germline V gene sequence: CDR1 MDHEN, CDR2 SYDVKM. CDR3 bases: TGTGCCAGCAACTCCTGGCGGGAGGGCCGAACTTCAGGGGAGCTGTTTTTT. Translating gives CASNSWREGRTSGELFF.

This clonotype was found a few times. CDR3 protein: CASSLNLGGGDEQYF. The CDR3 DNA is TGTGCCAGCAGTTTAAACCTGGGAGGGGGGGACGAGCAGTACTTC. The chain is built from TRBV6-6 and TRBJ2-7, with D perhaps TRBD2 (7 bases). Germline CDR1 and CDR2: MNHNY and SVGAGI (reference sequence). This CDR3 has 15 residues. With 4 bases removed from V and 5 bases from J, the gap between germline ends came to 18 bases.

This clonotype was counted a few times. The gene calls are TRBV6-5 and TRBJ2-2, with 13 nucleotides matching TRBD2. The V gene's germline CDR1 is MNHEY and CDR2 SVGAGI. V was pared by 0 bases and J by 6 bases, with 7 bases of the junction left unmatched. The CDR3 loop spans 18 amino acids. The CDR3 coding sequence is TGTGCCAGCAGTTACTCGAGCCCCGGACTAGCGGGGGCCGGGGAGCTGTTTTTT. Translation: CASSYSSPGLAGAGELFF.

This chain joins TRBV6-5 and TRBJ2-1, with 8 positions matching TRBD2. Trimming removed 0 bases from V and 9 bases from J; junction bases left unmatched: 7. Germline V gene lookup returns CDR1 MNHEY and CDR2 SVGAGI. The CDR3 runs to 15 residues. The chain's CDR3 is CASSYSMGLESEQFF. The CDR3 DNA sequence: TGTGCCAGCAGTTACTCGATGGGACTAGAGTCTGAGCAGTTCTTC.

This clonotype was seen only a few times. The chain has TRBV11-2 and TRBJ2-6, with D maybe TRBD2 (5 bases). Trimming stripped 5 bases from V and 2 bases from J, with 10 bases between. The germline V gene encodes CDR1 SGHAT and CDR2 FQNNGV. The CDR3 is 15 amino acids. This CDR3 reads CASSLQAAGANVLTF. The CDR3 DNA is TGTGCCAGCAGCCTACAAGCGGCTGGGGCCAACGTCCTGACTTTC. The whole variable domain, remainder taken from reference TRBV11-2 and TRBJ2-6, is EAGVAQSPRYKIIEKRQSVAFWCNPISGHATLYWYQQILGQGPKLLIQFQNNGVVDDSQLPKDRFSAERLKGVDSTLKIQPAKLEDSAVYLCASSLQAAGANVLTFGAGSRLTVL.

Many counts were recorded for this clonotype. This CDR3 is CASSLDGLRGLGTSGAYNEQFF. CDR3 bases: TGTGCCAGCAGCTTAGATGGCCTCAGGGGGCTGGGGACTAGCGGTGCCTACAATGAGCAGTTCTTC. The chain combines TRBV11-2 with TRBJ2-1; 11 positions agree with TRBD2. Germline assignment: CDR1 SGHAT and CDR2 FQNNGV. The CDR3 loop spans 22 amino acids. Germline trimming cut 0 bases from V and 2 bases from J; bases unmatched to any gene: 18.

The V call is TRBV7-9, the J call TRBJ2-7; D gene uncertain. Germline V CDR1 and CDR2: SEHNR, FQNEAQ (reference sequence). This CDR3 has 11 residues. V lost 1 base, J lost 7 bases, and 5 bases lay in between. The CDR3, as DNA: TGTGCCAGCAGCTTAGTTAAAGAGCAGTACTTC. This encodes CASSLVKEQYF.

J is TRBJ1-1 and V is TRBV20-1; D possibly corresponds to TRBD1 (6 bases). V lost 3 bases and J 7 bases, leaving 12 bases between the germline ends. Germline CDR1 DFQATT, CDR2 SNEGSKA (reference sequence). This CDR3 is built from 12 residues. CDR3 bases: TGCAGTGCTAGGACAGGTACAGGTGAAGCTTTCTTT. Residues: CSARTGTGEAFF.

This clonotype was detected ten times or more. This chain joins TRBV7-3 and TRBJ2-5, with 9 bases fitting TRBD2. This CDR3 has 15 residues. Trimming cost V 4 bases and J 5 bases; bases outside gene matches: 8. Germline CDR1 and CDR2: SGHTA and FQGTGA. CDR3 in amino acids: CASSSGTSRGETQYF. The CDR3 region has the DNA TGTGCCAGCAGCTCCGGGACTAGCAGAGGCGAGACCCAGTACTTC. Combining the CDR3 with reference TRBV7-3 and TRBJ2-5 gives the whole variable domain GAGVSQTPSNKVTEKGKYVELRCDPISGHTALYWYRQSLGQGPEFLIYFQGTGAADDSGLPNDRFFAVRPEGSVSTLKIQRTERGDSAVYLCASSSGTSRGETQYFGPGTRLLVL.

This chain uses TRBV20-1 with TRBJ2-1; 11 bases map to TRBD2. Germline V lookup: CDR1 DFQATT, CDR2 SNEGSKA (reference sequence). The CDR3 loop spans 16 amino acids. V trimming: 4 bases; J trimming: 0 bases; junction bases outside the gene matches: 5. CDR3 nucleotide sequence: TGCAGTGCTACCCCTAGCGGGGGGTCCTCCTACAATGAGCAGTTCTTC. This translates into CSATPSGGSSYNEQFF.

V gene TRBV28 combines with J gene TRBJ2-7; 7 bases are shared with TRBD2. V dropped 2 bases and J dropped 12; count of bases not matched to a gene: 7. Germline lookup yields CDR1 MDHEN and CDR2 SYDVKM. This CDR3 contains 12 residues. The CDR3 protein is CASSLPPSGRYF. In nucleotides, the CDR3 is TGTGCCAGCAGTTTACCCCCTAGCGGCCGGTACTTC.

V gene TRBV4-1 combines with J gene TRBJ1-6, with D hard to call. Germline loops: CDR1 MGHRA, CDR2 YSYEKL. V lost 4 bases and J 5 bases, leaving 15 bases between the germline ends. The CDR3 extends over 16 amino acids. CDR3 sequence: CASSPNTGLNNSPLHF. The CDR3 DNA sequence: TGCGCCAGCAGCCCGAATACCGGACTAAATAATTCACCCCTCCACTTT.

This clonotype was recorded at least ten times. The chain has TRBV7-2 and TRBJ2-2; tentatively, D is TRBD2 (5 bases). This CDR3 is 14 amino acids long. The V end was cut by 5 bases, the J end by 4 bases, with 11 bases between. Germline CDR1 and CDR2: SGHTA and FQGNSA. The CDR3 sequence: CASSTGLLTGELFF. CDR3 in DNA: TGTGCCAGCAGCACTGGACTTCTCACCGGGGAGCTGTTTTTT.

This clonotype occurred many times. This chain connects TRBV11-2 to TRBJ1-4; TRBD1 aligns across 7 bases. V gave up 1 base and J gave up 8 bases; unmatched junction bases: 4. CDR1 is SGHAT, CDR2 FQNNGV, per germline. The CDR3 has 14 residues. CDR3 sequence (DNA): TGTGCCAGCAGCTTAGGGACAGGACACGAAAAACTGTTTTTT. Protein product: CASSLGTGHEKLFF.

The chain joins TRBV27 to TRBJ2-3; D is possibly TRBD2 (6 bases). V was clipped by 5 bases and J by 5 bases, with 8 bases between them. The CDR3 is 12 residues long. The germline V gene encodes CDR1 MNHEY and CDR2 SMNVEV (reference sequence). For the CDR3, the DNA is TGTGCCAGCAGTCGGGGGTTAGATACGCAGTATTTT. Its protein product is CASSRGLDTQYF.

This clonotype has at least ten counts. The chain joins TRBV12-3 or TRBV12-4 to TRBJ2-7, with a tentative D call TRBD1 (5 bases). The CDR3 has 12 amino acids. V lost 6 bases, J lost 3 bases, and 9 bases lay in between. CDR3 sequence (DNA): TGTGCCAGCAGGCCCACAGGCTACGAGCAGTACTTC. This encodes CASRPTGYEQYF.

This clonotype showed up just once. The genes are TRBV29-1 and TRBJ1-1; weak D call: TRBD1 (6 bases). CDR1 and CDR2 from the germline V gene are SQVTM and ANQGSEA. The CDR3 has 14 amino acids. Between the trimmed V and J ends, which lost 3 bases and 5 bases, there was a span of 16 bases. For the CDR3, the DNA is TGCAGCGTTGACCAGGGGTTCGCTGATACTGAAGCTTTCTTT. This encodes CSVDQGFADTEAFF.

The table lists this clonotype with a few counts. The chain combines TRBV6-2 or TRBV6-3 with TRBJ2-5; no clear D. Trimming took 6 bases from V and 0 from J, leaving 11 bases between them. The length of the CDR3 is 14 residues. The germline V gene encodes CDR1 MNHEY and CDR2 SVGEGT. For the CDR3, the DNA is TGTGCCAGCAGCAGGTACAGCCACCAAGAGACCCAGTACTTC. Translated, it gives CASSRYSHQETQYF.

This rearrangement joins TRBV5-1 to TRBJ2-1; 10 nucleotides match TRBD2. This CDR3 comprises 14 residues. The germline V gene has CDR1 SGHRS and CDR2 YFSETQ. J lost 9 bases, V lost 1 base, and 4 bases had no gene match. The chain's CDR3 is CASSLKASGGEQFF. CDR3 in DNA: TGCGCCAGCAGCTTGAAGGCTAGCGGGGGTGAGCAGTTCTTC.

This clonotype was recorded at least ten times. This rearrangement joins TRBV7-9 to TRBJ2-1; TRBD1 agrees at 10 bases. Germline CDR1 reads SEHNR; CDR2 reads FQNEAQ (reference sequence). J gave up 5 bases and V 0 bases, and 4 bases lay outside the gene matches. This CDR3 spans 16 amino acids. CDR3 DNA sequence: TGTGCCAGCAGCTTAGCGGACAGGGGGAGAGACAATGAGCAGTTCTTC. Its protein is CASSLADRGRDNEQFF. Full variable domain (rest looked up from reference TRBV7-9 and TRBJ2-1): DTGVSQNPRHKITKRGQNVTFRCDPISEHNRLYWYRQTLGQGPEFLTYFQNEAQLEKSRLLSDRFSAERPKGSFSTLEIQRTEQGDSAMYLCASSLADRGRDNEQFFGPGTRLTVL.

This clonotype was seen a few times. The chain is built from TRBV28 and TRBJ2-2, with D perhaps given as TRBD1 or TRBD2 (6 bases each). V lost 6 bases and J lost 3, with 14 bases in between. Germline V gives CDR1 MDHEN, CDR2 SYDVKM. This CDR3 contains 15 residues. In nucleotides, the CDR3 is TGTGCCAGCAGACTCTTCGGGGGCCACACCGGGGAGCTGTTTTTT. Protein product: CASRLFGGHTGELFF.